This T cell receptor beta chain was observed in a study of breast tumors, draining lymph nodes, adjacent tissues (dated by TCRdb to 2015 to 2016). A note on the overall study: Breast cancer patients provided tumor, adjacent nontumor tissue and axillary lymph nodes, and the study compared the TCR beta repertoires across these three sources. In human breast cancer, the study set out to assess how tumor, surrounding tissue and draining lymph node repertoires relate to one another and whether T cells might be exchanged between them.

Sequencing was performed on an Illumina HiSeq 2000. Multiplex PCR amplification was used to build the TCR beta chain libraries. High-throughput sequencing was used to analyze the amplified TCR beta chain products. TCRdb reprocessed the public reads (quality trimming at Q25 with fastp, clone calling with MiXCR) and kept in-frame beta chains. CDR3 protein sequences are deduplicated, and each keeps its most common genes and DNA. This sample has roughly 130,000 distinct CDR3 sequences in its table, and about 20% of those were observed once. The ten largest make up approximately 3.5% of the sample. As concerns this clonotype: Its antigen is currently not known. Per-base quality was not reported, and no clone a single base away is much larger than it.

The lymph node samples were taken from the axillary draining lymph nodes of breast cancer patients. The germline V gene encodes CDR1 MNHEY and CDR2 SVGEGT. V loses 1 base at its end and J loses 4 bases; junction bases beyond the gene matches: 3. The CDR3 contains 14 residues, cysteine and phenylalanine counted. The kept DNA is CDR3 alone, 42 bases in frame from the first base. Results the study describes overall, beyond this receptor: T-cell repertoire diversity in tumors was found to be lower than in lymph nodes but higher than in nontumor tissue, and preferential V and J gene usage was observed. A scenario in which most tumor T cells derive from the lymph node and then expand within tumor tissue was judged to be consistent with the data. The conclusion that tumor T cells originate in lymph nodes was framed as consistent with a hypothesis rather than directly demonstrated. Tumor and nontumor tissue repertoires were found to be significantly more similar in luminal-like than in basal-like breast cancer.

Material for sequencing was axillary lymph node tissue. The sequence is built from TRBV6-2 or TRBV6-3 and TRBJ1-2, with 7 bases aligning to TRBD1. The source of this sequence is a female donor with breast cancer. Some clones in this sample may be carry-over from other donors' samples. CDR3 reads: CASSYYRGGYGYTF. Read as DNA, the sequence is TGTGCCAGCAGTTACTACAGGGGAGGCTATGGCTACACCTTC.